Sequencing of this T cell receptor beta chain was carried out in a study of T cells in Graves' hyperthyroidism and ophthalmopathy. This CDR3 comprises 15 residues. From germline, CDR1 is SGHRS and CDR2 YFSETQ. With 0 bases removed from V and 2 bases from J, the gap between germline ends came to 11 bases. Amplification targeted TCR beta CDR3 regions from RNA transcripts. During a first-round RT-PCR of the TCR CDR3, the HTBI primer set was used. One entry per CDR3 protein, called by TCRdb with MiXCR from the multiplex PCR reads. Seen here are hundreds of thousands of distinct CDR3 sequences, approximately 44% observed once, and the top ten hold just under 8.5%.

Material: peripheral blood or thyroid tissue (not recorded which). The chain carries TRBV5-1 and TRBJ1-2; the D gene is possibly TRBD1 (6 bases). The receptor comes from a woman aged 18-29 years with Graves' hyperthyroidism. CDR3 in DNA: TGCGCCAGCAGCTTGGTCGGACAGCAAAACTATGGCTACACCTTC. Translation gives CASSLVGQQNYGYTF.